This T cell receptor (beta chain) was documented in a study of blood T cells in healthy people across ages (dated by TCRdb to the mid-2010s). For the wider study: In model experiments, template switching captured roughly one uniquely barcoded TCR beta cDNA molecule for every two T cells. The study analyzed two additional independent replicas of 1 million unique cDNA reads from the same blood draw for two donors, one aged 18 to 29 and one aged 80 or older. Using deep sequencing normalized with unique cDNA molecular identifiers, the study measured how TCR beta repertoire diversity changes with age. Donors of different ages were randomly distributed across sequencing lanes to avoid experimental bias. Donors were grouped into four age groups: young (average approximately 16 years), middle-aged (roughly 37), aged (about 60) and long-lived (approximately 75). Beyond this particular receptor, the publication reports: Because profiling used bulk unsorted PBMCs, naive and antigen-experienced compartments could not be compared conclusively. Observed TCR beta diversity per million T cells fell roughly linearly with age, and a significant reduction was already apparent by age roughly 40. Because donor CMV infection status was unknown, age-related changes in expanded clonotypes were potentially confounded. Compared with the aged group, the long-lived group had more naive CD4+ T cells, fewer expanded clones and increased TCR diversity, suggesting age selection. A strong correlation was found between observed TCR beta diversity and the percentage of naive T cells measured by flow cytometry. Estimates of total diversity based on one million sequenced T cells were considered lower bounds and underestimates.

Library generation was performed with 5' RACE. TCRdb lists the instrument as Illumina HiSeq 2500. A second PCR of about 7 to 12 cycles was run with a J-beta primer mix and a sample-barcoded 5' primer. Each TCR beta cDNA molecule received a unique molecular identifier from a template-switch 5' adaptor carrying 12 random nucleotides. Each sample yielded at least 2.5 million CDR3-containing paired-end reads. First-strand cDNA was synthesized from all RNA with the Mint cDNA synthesis kit, primed by a TRBC-specific oligonucleotide. After uracil-DNA glycosylase treatment, a first 18-cycle PCR used universal primers M1SS and BC2_uni_R on all cDNA. Processing in the source paper ran as follows. For normalization, 1 million high-quality reads were randomly selected from each sample, with every read carrying a distinct molecular identifier. Reads with shared molecular identifiers were discarded instead of being binned into consensus sequences. MiTCR, run with a Q25 quality threshold and the strictest error-elimination algorithm, handled CDR3 identification, clonotype clustering and error correction. A nonparametric unseen species model using Euler transformation provided a lower-bound estimate of total TCR beta diversity. TCRdb reanalyzed the raw reads on its own, using fastp at Q25 for trimming and MiXCR for clone calling, and kept in-frame beta chains. Each entry merges the rows of one CDR3 protein and shows their most common DNA and genes. The V and J calls shown here were made by TCRdb, not taken from the authors' results. The sample data list approximately 1.5 million distinct CDR3 sequences, and approximately 39% of these were observed just once. 4% of the sample goes to the ten largest clones.

Relative to germline, V is missing 5 bases and J is missing 0 bases, with 16 bases of the junction outside any gene match. Reading the germline V gene gives CDR1 SNHLY and CDR2 FYNNEI. The CDR3 starts with the cysteine, ends with the phenylalanine, and has 20 residues. Just CDR3 DNA is preserved here, 60 bases in frame from base 1. Systemically healthy Caucasian individuals from Russia, 35 to 40 in total and aged about 6 to 100 years, were included as donors. Roughly 9.5 milliliters of peripheral blood were drawn from each donor into EDTA-treated Vacutainer tubes. PBMCs were isolated by Ficoll-Paque density-gradient centrifugation, with at least 6.5 million obtained per sample. Trizol reagent was used to extract total RNA from PBMCs, with at least 5 micrograms per sample. For every donor, an aliquot of PBMCs went through flow cytometry to measure the percentages of naive CD45RAhigh/CD27high T cells.

Concerning this clonotype itself: The antigen this receptor binds is unknown. No much larger clone is present one base from it, and per-base qualities are unavailable.

The receptor chain draws on TRBV2 and TRBJ2-1; TRBD2 aligns with 10 central bases. The clonotype originates from a woman younger than 30 in good health. Source material: blood. CDR3 loop: CASSTGTSAKKYYSYNEQFF. The DNA sequence follows: TGTGCCAGCAGTACTGGGACTAGCGCTAAAAAATATTACTCCTACAATGAGCAGTTCTTC.